These 28 T cell receptor delta chains were sequenced from one sample in a study of gamma-delta chains in newborns, infants, children. TCRdb ran CATT on the reads. This table has some 12,000 delta-chain clones, just under 9% appearing once. Sequenced: blood. These receptors were collected from a child who was a newborn, infant or young child, either healthy, febrile or measles-vaccinated (not recorded which).

The chain joins TRDV2 to TRDJ1, with 9 bases fitting TRDD3. The trim removed 1 base at V and 9 bases at J, leaving 17 bases unmatched. The CDR3 runs 17 residues. CDR1 GEAIGNYY and CDR2 EKD come from the germline V gene. CDR3 in amino acids: CACDTLTRGYEGVELIF. The CDR3, as DNA: TGTGCCTGTGACACACTGACTAGGGGATACGAAGGGGTGGAACTCATCTTT.

V is TRDV2 and J is TRDJ1; 10 nucleotides line up with TRDD3. This CDR3 has 17 amino acids. V was clipped by 3 bases and J by 0 bases; unmatched bases: 9. Germline loops: CDR1 GEAIGNYY, CDR2 EKD. The chain's CDR3 is CACDRLGDSLDTDKLIF. The CDR3 DNA is TGTGCCTGTGACCGTCTGGGGGATAGTTTGGACACCGATAAACTCATCTTT.

The chain joins TRDV2 to TRDJ1; possible D gene TRDD3, 7 bases. With 0 bases removed from V and 0 bases from J, the gap between germline ends came to 25 bases. The CDR3 has 20 residues. Germline V gene sequence: CDR1 GEAIGNYY, CDR2 EKD. The CDR3 nucleotides are TGTGCCTGTGACACCCTCCTTCCCGCGGATACGCGCGGATACACCGATAAACTCATCTTT. Translated: CACDTLLPADTRGYTDKLIF.

In this sample, this clone turned up a few times. This rearrangement joins TRDV2 to TRDJ1; tentative D call: TRDD3 (5 bases). The germline V gene encodes CDR1 GEAIGNYY and CDR2 EKD. The ends were cut back, 0 bases at V and 0 bases at J, with 19 bases in the middle. This CDR3 region has 18 residues. The CDR3, as DNA: TGTGCCTGTGACACCGTACTGGCGAAGAAAGGGTACACCGATAAACTCATCTTT. Residues: CACDTVLAKKGYTDKLIF.

The CDR3 is CACDTAGGYDSWDTRQMFF. CDR3 bases: TGTGCCTGTGACACAGCTGGGGGATACGACTCCTGGGACACCCGACAGATGTTTTTC. The V gene is TRDV2, the J gene TRDJ3, with 12 bases matching TRDD3. TCRdb does not report a J gene; here it was assigned by matching the DNA to germline references. The junction had 3 bases not matched to a gene; V was cut back by 1 base and J by 0 bases. CDR1 and CDR2 (germline): GEAIGNYY, EKD. This CDR3 contains 19 residues.

This clone has a handful of counts. Here the CDR3 reads CACDTVGGSLADKLIF. For the CDR3, the DNA is TGTGCCTGTGACACCGTTGGGGGATCATTAGCCGATAAACTCATCTTT. The rearrangement joins TRDV2 to TRDJ1, with 8 bases matching TRDD3. CDR1 and CDR2 from the germline V gene are GEAIGNYY and EKD. V was pared by 0 bases and J by 3 bases, with 8 bases of the junction left unmatched. The CDR3 consists of 16 residues.

V gene TRDV2 combines with J gene TRDJ2, with TRDD3 matching 8 bases. Germline trimming cut 1 base from V and 4 bases from J; bases unmatched to any gene: 1. CDR1 is GEAIGNYY, CDR2 EKD, per germline. The CDR3 length is 14 residues. This CDR3 reads CACDTLGGTAQLFF. In DNA, the CDR3 is TGTGCCTGTGACACACTGGGGGGGACAGCACAACTCTTCTTT.

This clone came up a few times. The V call is TRDV2, the J call TRDJ1; D gene unclear. Trimming removed 6 bases from V and 1 base from J, with 11 bases in between. The CDR3 runs to 13 residues. The germline V gene has CDR1 GEAIGNYY and CDR2 EKD. CDR3 region: CACNALSTDKLIF. The CDR3, as DNA: TGTGCCTGTAATGCCCTCTCCACCGATAAACTCATCTTT.

The sample holds a few counts of this clone. The chain joins TRDV2 to TRDJ1; unclear D gene. V was cut by 0 bases and J by 2 bases, with 12 bases left in between. The germline V gene encodes CDR1 GEAIGNYY and CDR2 EKD. The CDR3 totals 15 residues. The chain's CDR3 is CACDTVEGRTDKLIF. CDR3 DNA sequence: TGTGCCTGTGACACCGTCGAGGGAAGGACCGATAAACTCATCTTT.

This clone showed up just a few times. The chain recombines TRDV2 with TRDJ1; possibly TRDD2 for D (8 bases). There are 19 residues in the CDR3. V lost 5 bases to trimming and J lost 4 bases, with 31 bases between them. Per germline, CDR1 GEAIGNYY and CDR2 EKD. The CDR3 is CACVRLPTRDTGDFDKLIF. The CDR3 DNA reads as TGTGCCTGTGTCCGACTTCCTACGCGGGATACTGGGGACTTCGATAAACTCATCTTT.

V and J are TRDV2 and TRDJ1; 12 bases match TRDD3. CDR1 is GEAIGNYY and CDR2 is EKD in the germline V gene. The J segment lost 7 bases and the V segment lost 2 bases, leaving 4 bases of the junction unmatched. This CDR3 is 14 amino acids long. Written as DNA, the CDR3 is TGTGCCTGTGACAGTCTACTGGGGGATACTAAACTCATCTTT. Its protein product is CACDSLLGDTKLIF.

This clone turned up a few times. The rearrangement links TRDV2 to TRDJ3, with TRDD3 matching over 12 bases. The CDR3 has 22 amino acids. V dropped 0 bases and J dropped 1; count of bases not matched to a gene: 12. Germline CDR1 is GEAIGNYY and CDR2 is EKD. CDR3 protein: CACDTAVLGDTLASWDTRQMFF. The CDR3 DNA reads as TGTGCCTGTGACACCGCAGTTCTGGGGGATACGCTGGCATCCTGGGACACCCGACAGATGTTTTTC.

In its sample, this clone was seen a few times. The chain employs TRDV1 and TRDJ1; the match to TRDD3 covers 13 bases. Germline V CDR1 and CDR2: TSWWSYY, QGS. V shed 2 bases and J 0 bases; nucleotides not matched to a gene: 36. The CDR3 extends over 28 amino acids. Here the CDR3 reads CALGESNLRHFTGGYAYPIAHHTDKLIF. As DNA, the CDR3 is TGTGCTCTTGGGGAATCCAACCTCCGTCACTTTACTGGGGGATACGCGTATCCGATTGCTCACCACACCGATAAACTCATCTTT.

This clone was seen only a few times. This sample includes further DNA sequences coding for the same CDR3. Written as DNA, the CDR3 is TGTGCCTGTGACATTCTGGGGGCCCACACCGATAAACTCATCTTT. Translating it yields CACDILGAHTDKLIF. V is TRDV2 and J is TRDJ1, with 7 bases fitting TRDD3. The CDR3 has 15 amino acids. Trimming removed 2 bases from V and 0 bases from J; junction bases left unmatched: 5. The germline gives CDR1 GEAIGNYY, CDR2 EKD.

This clone was detected only a few times. This chain joins TRDV1 and TRDJ1, with 8 bases that match TRDD3. CDR3 length: 23 amino acids. The germline V gene has CDR1 TSWWSYY and CDR2 QGS. V dropped 0 bases and J dropped 3; count of bases not matched to a gene: 27. The CDR3 coding sequence is TGTGCTCTTGGGGAACTATTGGCTCCTAAAGTGTGGGGGATGCCCAGGAGACCCGATAAACTCATCTTT. It yields the protein CALGELLAPKVWGMPRRPDKLIF.

The DNA of the CDR3 is TGTGCCTGTGACACCGTCGGGGGGACGGTCGATAAACTCATCTTT. Amino acids: CACDTVGGTVDKLIF. The chain couples TRDV2 to TRDJ1; weak D call: TRDD3 (6 bases). CDR3 length: 15 amino acids. CDR1 is GEAIGNYY and CDR2 is EKD in the germline V gene. Trimming took 0 bases from V and 4 from J, leaving 14 bases between them.

As concerns this clone: The junction does not match germline at one end; this may be a read error. V and J are TRDV2 and TRDJ2; 8 bases match TRDD3. In the absence of a J gene in TCRdb, the DNA was matched to germline to assign it here. This CDR3 has 17 amino acids. Germline V gene lookup returns CDR1 GEAIGNYY and CDR2 EKD. CDR3 protein: CACDTLLGVSFTAQLFF. Written as DNA, the CDR3 is TGTGCCTGTGACACCCTACTGGGGGTTTCTTTTACAGCACAACTCTTCTTT.

The CDR3 loop reads CACDSVGGYATDKLIF. CDR3 coding DNA: TGTGCCTGTGACTCCGTTGGGGGATACGCGACCGATAAACTCATCTTT. The V and J genes are TRDV2 and TRDJ1; 11 bases map to TRDD3. The V gene's germline CDR1 is GEAIGNYY and CDR2 EKD. With V trimmed by 3 bases and J by 2 bases, 7 bases remained unmatched. This CDR3 has 16 amino acids.

There are a few counts of this clone. The chain uses TRDV2 and TRDJ1, with 11 bases aligning to TRDD3. This CDR3 has 20 amino acids. Trimming cost V 1 base and J 2 bases; bases outside gene matches: 17. Germline lookup yields CDR1 GEAIGNYY and CDR2 EKD. The chain's CDR3 is CACDTLNVATGGYRTDKLIF. The CDR3 DNA is TGTGCCTGTGACACTCTTAACGTCGCTACTGGGGGATATAGAACCGATAAACTCATCTTT.

This clone has more than one count but fewer than ten. The chain links TRDV2 to TRDJ1; 9 bases line up with TRDD3. V lost 0 bases, J lost 0 bases, and 10 bases stayed unmatched. The CDR3 spans 18 residues. Germline V gene lookup returns CDR1 GEAIGNYY and CDR2 EKD. CDR3 loop: CACDTVGGYPKYTDKLIF. The CDR3 nucleotides read TGTGCCTGTGACACCGTAGGGGGATACCCGAAGTACACCGATAAACTCATCTTT.

The chain combines TRDV2 with TRDJ1, with 7 bases fitting TRDD3. This CDR3 has 15 residues. Germline assignment: CDR1 GEAIGNYY and CDR2 EKD. J was trimmed by 1 base and V by 0 bases; bases with no gene match: 4. The CDR3 coding sequence is TGTGCCTGTGACACCGTCGGGGGATTCACCGATAAACTCATCTTT. It specifies CACDTVGGFTDKLIF.

Within the sample, this clone is medium-sized (0.01 to 0.1%). The same CDR3 can be traced to other DNA sequences in this sample. The chain couples TRDV2 to TRDJ1; TRDD3 aligns across 8 bases. V lost 0 bases to trimming and J lost 1 base; unmatched junction nucleotides: 15. The germline V gene encodes CDR1 GEAIGNYY and CDR2 EKD. This CDR3 spans 19 amino acids. As DNA, the CDR3 is TGTGCCTGTGACACCGTTTGGGGCTCGGCTGGGGGAACCACCGATAAACTCATCTTT. It is translated as CACDTVWGSAGGTTDKLIF.

Only a few counts were recorded for this clone. The CDR3, as DNA: TGTGCTCTTGGGGTCCCCGTAGGTGGGGGACCCACAGGGAATAAACTCATCTTT. As protein: CALGVPVGGGPTGNKLIF. The chain joins TRDV1 to TRDJ1; 7 bases map to TRDD3. V gave up 4 bases and J gave up 6 bases; unmatched junction bases: 20. The CDR3 consists of 18 residues. Germline CDR1 TSWWSYY, CDR2 QGS.

This clone has only a few counts. A junction end diverges from the germline sequence, so it may reflect a read error. This rearrangement joins TRDV2 to TRDJ3; TRDD3 is a possible D gene (6 bases). The CDR3 spans 18 residues. CDR1 is GEAIGNYY, CDR2 EKD, per germline. CDR3 sequence: CACDTGGYSSRDTRQMFF. CDR3 coding DNA: TGTGCCTGTGACACTGGGGGTTACAGCTCCCGGGACACCCGACAGATGTTTTTC.

Remarks on this clone: The identical CDR3 is also encoded by other nucleotide sequences in the sample. The chain couples TRDV2 to TRDJ3; 10 positions match TRDD3. Germline V lookup: CDR1 GEAIGNYY, CDR2 EKD. With V trimmed by 0 bases and J by 0 bases, 4 bases remained unmatched. This CDR3 is built from 19 residues. DNA of the CDR3: TGTGCCTGTGACACCGCGGCTGGGGGATACTCCTGGGACACCCGACAGATGTTTTTC. Encoded protein: CACDTAAGGYSWDTRQMFF.

V and J are TRDV2 and TRDJ2; D call uncertain. Trimming left V 3 bases short and J 0 bases short, with 10 bases between. CDR3 size: 15 residues. CDR1 GEAIGNYY and CDR2 EKD come from the germline V gene. CDR3 sequence (DNA): TGTGCCTGTGACCCAATATCATCTTTGACAGCACAACTCTTCTTT. Encoded protein: CACDPISSLTAQLFF.

A few counts support this clone. The chain is built from TRDV2 and TRDJ3; D perhaps matches TRDD3 (6 bases). The germline V and J ends were trimmed by 1 base and 1 base, with 13 bases remaining between them. CDR1 and CDR2 (germline): GEAIGNYY, EKD. This CDR3 spans 18 amino acids. The CDR3 sequence: CACDTGDDLSWDTRQMFF. The CDR3 DNA reads TGTGCCTGTGACACTGGGGATGACTTGTCCTGGGACACCCGACAGATGTTTTTC.

This clone was seen only a few times. This sample also contains other DNA sequences that code for the same CDR3. This chain connects TRDV2 to TRDJ1, with a weak D call TRDD3 (5 bases). Between the trimmed V and J ends, which lost 1 base and 0 bases, there was a span of 14 bases. The CDR3 loop spans 16 amino acids. Germline CDR1 reads GEAIGNYY; CDR2 reads EKD. The CDR3: CACDTVEGVYTDKLIF. In DNA, the CDR3 is TGTGCCTGTGACACGGTGGAGGGGGTGTACACCGATAAACTCATCTTT.